Included here is one TCR beta chain sequence, with context. Its antigen is not yet known. No base qualities exist here, and no much larger clone lies one base off it. CDR1 is given as SEHNR and CDR2 as FQNEAQ, both from the germline V gene (reference sequence). V and J are truncated by 6 bases and 1 base respectively, leaving an intervening sequence of 7 bases. The CDR3, from cysteine to phenylalanine, totals 14 residues. The only DNA kept is the CDR3, 42 bases in frame from the first base. This sample was taken from a study of graft-versus-host responses after intestinal transplantation (dated by TCRdb to 2020 to 2023). About the full investigation: Multivisceral, liver-intestinal, or isolated intestinal transplants were received by the recipients. To identify alloreactive clones, pre-transplant mixed lymphocyte reaction products were sequenced and then compared with unstimulated pre-transplant donor and recipient T cells. Rather than being sequenced by the commercial service, samples from three later patients were sequenced in-house on an Illumina MiSeq and processed with MiXCR. A peak of at least 4% donor T cells among recipient peripheral blood mononuclear cells was the definition used for donor T cell macrochimerism. The cohort enrolled some 24 intestinal transplant recipients, one of whom was a retransplant, and a few patients without pretransplant specimens were excluded. Every recipient was given anti-thymocyte globulin induction, then maintenance tacrolimus and steroids for roughly 3 years. Graft-versus-host and host-versus-graft alloreactive T cell clones were tracked in the graft, circulation and bone marrow after intestinal transplantation using bulk TCR-beta CDR3 sequencing. Points the paper makes about the study in general: GvH clones were detected in recipient bone marrow, and some appeared earlier in ileal mucosa or blood, consistent with an intestinal mucosal origin. Early after transplant, declines in HvG clones were associated with peak levels of circulating GvH clones. In patients with donor T cell macrochimerism, the allografts had high GvH to HvG T cell clonal ratios. The relatively low number and heterogeneity of intestinal transplant patients limited the conclusions.

Blood samples were collected up to 4 times in the first month after transplant and then at least monthly when available. The method was the immunoSEQ multiplex PCR assay. Adaptive Biotechnologies carried out high-throughput TCR-beta CDR3 sequencing of genomic DNA for most patients. Turning to the authors' computational methods: TCR sequencing data were retrieved from Adaptive's ImmunoSEQ software for about 17 patients, whereas a few other patients were processed with MiXCR and VDJtools. Because the origin of CDR3 nucleotide sequences shared between donor and recipient could not be assigned, those sequences were removed. To be classed as alloreactive, a clone needed at least 2-fold expansion over unstimulated cells and a minimum CFSE-low frequency of 0.002% (template counts) or 0.001% (read counts). Mappable clones were those detected in sequenced pre-transplant spleen, lymph node, or MLR CFSE-low populations of the donor or recipient. Cumulative frequency of alloreactive clones was calculated as a percentage of all sequences weighted by copy number. TCRdb provides this immuneACCESS table in a form limited to in-frame rearrangements. Some clones are lacking; in checked studies, under half of them reflect an unresolved V gene, and why the rest are absent is not known. V and J calls and clone size are given by that table; D and trimming were obtained from the DNA. The sample records under 50,000 clones, approximately 89% of which are singletons. About 7% of the sample lies in the top ten.

The origin of this receptor is a human patient who received an intestinal transplant, so some T cells may come from the graft donor. Sequences were derived from PBMCs, sampled 260 to 280 days after transplant. This chain is built from TRBV7-9 and TRBJ2-6; no D gene call is confident. The sequenced DNA: TGTGCCAGCAGGGATAAGTCTGGGGCCAACGTCCTGACTTTC. Its translation reads: CASRDKSGANVLTF. When the CDR3 is completed using the reference TRBV7-9 and TRBJ2-6 genes on either side, the full variable domain is DTGVSQNPRHKITKRGQNVTFRCDPISEHNRLYWYRQTLGQGPEFLTYFQNEAQLEKSRLLSDRFSAERPKGSFSTLEIQRTEQGDSAMYLCASRDKSGANVLTFGAGSRLTVL.